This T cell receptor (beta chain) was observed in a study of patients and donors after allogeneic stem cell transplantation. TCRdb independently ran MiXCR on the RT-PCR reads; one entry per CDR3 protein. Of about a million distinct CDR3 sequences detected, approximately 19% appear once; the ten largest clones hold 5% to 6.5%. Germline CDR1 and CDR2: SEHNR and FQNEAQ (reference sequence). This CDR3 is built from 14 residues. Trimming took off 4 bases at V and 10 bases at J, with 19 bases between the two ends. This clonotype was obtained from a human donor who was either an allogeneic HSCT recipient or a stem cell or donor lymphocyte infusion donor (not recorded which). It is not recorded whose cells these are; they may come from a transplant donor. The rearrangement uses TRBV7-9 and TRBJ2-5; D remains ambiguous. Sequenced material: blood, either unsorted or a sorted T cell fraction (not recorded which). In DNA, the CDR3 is TGTGCCAGCAGCTACCCGGGCCCAAAGGTCGACCAGTACTTC. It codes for CASSYPGPKVDQYF.